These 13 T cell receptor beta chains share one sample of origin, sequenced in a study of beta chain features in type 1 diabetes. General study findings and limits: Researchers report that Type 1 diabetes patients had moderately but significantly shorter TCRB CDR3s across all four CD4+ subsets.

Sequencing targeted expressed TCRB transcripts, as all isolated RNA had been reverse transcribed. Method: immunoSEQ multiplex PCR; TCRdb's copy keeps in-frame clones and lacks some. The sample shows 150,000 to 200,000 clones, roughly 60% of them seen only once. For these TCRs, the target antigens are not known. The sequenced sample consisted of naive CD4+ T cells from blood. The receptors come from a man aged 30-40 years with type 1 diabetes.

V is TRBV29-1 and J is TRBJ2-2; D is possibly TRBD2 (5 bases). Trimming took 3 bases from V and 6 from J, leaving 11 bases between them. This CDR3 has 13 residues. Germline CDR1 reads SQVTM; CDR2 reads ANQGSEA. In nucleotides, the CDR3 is TGCAGCGTTGATCCCGGGATCGCCGGGGAGCTGTTTTTT. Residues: CSVDPGIAGELFF.

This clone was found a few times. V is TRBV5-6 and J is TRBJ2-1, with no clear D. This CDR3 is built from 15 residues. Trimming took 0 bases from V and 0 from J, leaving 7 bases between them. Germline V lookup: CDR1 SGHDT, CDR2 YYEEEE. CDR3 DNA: TGTGCCAGCAGCTTGGTGCGACCCTCCTACAATGAGCAGTTCTTC. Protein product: CASSLVRPSYNEQFF. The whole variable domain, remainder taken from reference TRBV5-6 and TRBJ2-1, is DAGVTQSPTHLIKTRGQQVTLRCSPKSGHDTVSWYQQALGQGPQFIFQYYEEEERQRGNFPDRFSGHQFPNYSSELNVNALLLGDSALYLCASSLVRPSYNEQFFGPGTRLTVL.

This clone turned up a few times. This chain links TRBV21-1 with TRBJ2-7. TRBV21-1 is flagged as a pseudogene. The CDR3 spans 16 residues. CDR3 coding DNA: TGTGCCAGCAGCAAGTGCGTATACGGACGGAACTACGAGCAGTACTTC. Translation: CASSKCVYGRNYEQYF.

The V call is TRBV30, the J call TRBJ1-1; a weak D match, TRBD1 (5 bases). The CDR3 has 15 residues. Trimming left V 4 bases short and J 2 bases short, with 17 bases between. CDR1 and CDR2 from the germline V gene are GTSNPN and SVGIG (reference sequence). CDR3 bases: TGTGCCTGGACCCCATTGACCGGGGACAACACTGAAGCTTTCTTT. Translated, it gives CAWTPLTGDNTEAFF.

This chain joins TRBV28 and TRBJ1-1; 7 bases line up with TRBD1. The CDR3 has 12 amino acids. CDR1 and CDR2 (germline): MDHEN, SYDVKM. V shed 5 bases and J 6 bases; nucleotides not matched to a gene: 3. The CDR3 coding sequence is TGTGCCAGCAGTACCCAGGGGGCTGAAGCTTTCTTT. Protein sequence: CASSTQGAEAFF.

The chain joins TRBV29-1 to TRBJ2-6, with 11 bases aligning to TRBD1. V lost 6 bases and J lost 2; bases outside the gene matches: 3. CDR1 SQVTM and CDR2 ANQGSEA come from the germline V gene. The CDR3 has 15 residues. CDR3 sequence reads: CSVGQGGPGANVLTF. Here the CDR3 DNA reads TGCAGCGTGGGACAGGGGGGCCCTGGGGCCAACGTCCTGACTTTC. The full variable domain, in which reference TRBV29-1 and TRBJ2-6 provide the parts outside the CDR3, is SAVISQKPSRDICQRGTSLTIQCQVDSQVTMMFWYRQQPGQSLTLIATANQGSEATYESGFVIDKFPISRPNLTFSTLTVSNMSPEDSSIYLCSVGQGGPGANVLTFGAGSRLTVL.

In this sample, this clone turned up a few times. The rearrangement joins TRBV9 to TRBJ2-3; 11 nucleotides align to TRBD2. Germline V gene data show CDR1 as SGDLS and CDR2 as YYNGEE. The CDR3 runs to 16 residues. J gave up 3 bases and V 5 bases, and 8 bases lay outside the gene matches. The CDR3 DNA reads TGTGCCAGCAGTCATCCAACTAGCGGGGGAACAGATACGCAGTATTTT. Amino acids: CASSHPTSGGTDTQYF.

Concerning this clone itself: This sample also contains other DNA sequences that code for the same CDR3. The CDR3 nucleotides are TGTGCCAGCAGCCTCGGACTAGCGGGGAACACAGATACGCAGTATTTT. Its translation: CASSLGLAGNTDTQYF. This chain links TRBV9 with TRBJ2-3; TRBD2 matches 12 bases. With 4 bases clipped from V and 2 bases from J, the junction kept 5 bases outside the gene matches. This CDR3 region has 16 residues. The V gene's germline CDR1 is SGDLS and CDR2 YYNGEE. Variable domain in full (rest from reference TRBV9 and TRBJ2-3): DSGVTQTPKHLITATGQRVTLRCSPRSGDLSVYWYQQSLDQGLQFLIQYYNGEERAKGNILERFSAQQFPDLHSELNLSSLELGDSALYFCASSLGLAGNTDTQYFGPGTRLTVL.

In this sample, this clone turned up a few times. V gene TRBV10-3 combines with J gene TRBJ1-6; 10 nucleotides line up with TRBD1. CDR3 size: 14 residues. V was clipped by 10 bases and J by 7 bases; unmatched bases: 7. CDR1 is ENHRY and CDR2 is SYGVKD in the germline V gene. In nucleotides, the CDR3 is TGTGCCACTCGGGACAGGGGAGTAAATTCACCCCTCCACTTT. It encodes CATRDRGVNSPLHF.

CDR3 region: CAWSFSRTSGALGEQFF. The CDR3 coding sequence is TGTGCCTGGAGTTTTTCCCGGACTAGCGGGGCCCTCGGAGAGCAGTTCTTC. V and J are TRBV30 and TRBJ2-1, with TRBD2 identical over 12 bases. The CDR3 extends over 17 amino acids. Losses at the gene ends were 2 bases for V and 10 bases for J; bases not matched to a gene: 15. Germline assignment: CDR1 GTSNPN and CDR2 SVGIG (reference sequence).

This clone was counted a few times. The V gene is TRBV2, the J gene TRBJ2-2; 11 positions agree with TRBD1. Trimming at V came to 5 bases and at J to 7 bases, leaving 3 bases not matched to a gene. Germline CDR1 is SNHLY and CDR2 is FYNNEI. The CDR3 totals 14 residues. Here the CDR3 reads CASSLDRGLGELFF. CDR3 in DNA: TGTGCCAGCAGTCTGGACAGGGGGCTCGGGGAGCTGTTTTTT. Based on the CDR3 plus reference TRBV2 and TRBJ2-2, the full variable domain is EPEVTQTPSHQVTQMGQEVILRCVPISNHLYFYWYRQILGQKVEFLVSFYNNEISEKSEIFDDQFSVERPDGSNFTLKIRSTKLEDSAMYFCASSLDRGLGELFFGEGSRLTVL.

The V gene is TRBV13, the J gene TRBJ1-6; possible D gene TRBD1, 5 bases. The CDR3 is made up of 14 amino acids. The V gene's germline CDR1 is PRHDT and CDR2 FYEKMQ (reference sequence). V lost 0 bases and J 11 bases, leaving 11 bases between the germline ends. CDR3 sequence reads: CASSLGAGRAPLHF. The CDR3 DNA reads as TGTGCCAGCAGCTTAGGGGCAGGGAGGGCACCCCTCCACTTT.

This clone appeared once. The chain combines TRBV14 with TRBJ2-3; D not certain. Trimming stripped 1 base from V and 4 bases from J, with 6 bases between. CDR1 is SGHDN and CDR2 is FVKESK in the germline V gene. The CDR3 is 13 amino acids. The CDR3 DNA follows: TGTGCCAGCAGCCAAGTGGGCCCAGATACGCAGTATTTT. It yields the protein CASSQVGPDTQYF.